The entry below describes one T cell receptor (beta chain). MiXCR was run by TCRdb on the 5' RACE reads, yielding one entry per CDR3 protein. The table has hundreds of thousands of distinct CDR3 sequences, approximately 8.5% seen once. The data belong to a study of identical twins. Germline values: CDR1 SNHLY, CDR2 FYNNEI. Trimming stripped 7 bases from V and 3 bases from J, with 11 bases between. The CDR3 totals 13 residues. The same sample was also studied in work on yellow fever vaccine responses in identical twins.

The TCR sequence derives from a woman aged 18-29 years in good health. The chain links TRBV2 to TRBJ2-3; D is perhaps TRBD2 (6 bases). Source material: memory (CD45RO+) T cells sorted from blood. The CDR3 nucleotides read TGTGCCAGCATTCTCCGGGAGACAGATACGCAGTATTTT. Translated, it gives CASILRETDTQYF. Looking up the rest from reference TRBV2 and TRBJ2-3 gives the full variable domain: EPEVTQTPSHQVTQMGQEVILRCVPISNHLYFYWYRQILGQKVEFLVSFYNNEISEKSEIFDDQFSVERPDGSNFTLKIRSTKLEDSAMYFCASILRETDTQYFGPGTRLTVL.